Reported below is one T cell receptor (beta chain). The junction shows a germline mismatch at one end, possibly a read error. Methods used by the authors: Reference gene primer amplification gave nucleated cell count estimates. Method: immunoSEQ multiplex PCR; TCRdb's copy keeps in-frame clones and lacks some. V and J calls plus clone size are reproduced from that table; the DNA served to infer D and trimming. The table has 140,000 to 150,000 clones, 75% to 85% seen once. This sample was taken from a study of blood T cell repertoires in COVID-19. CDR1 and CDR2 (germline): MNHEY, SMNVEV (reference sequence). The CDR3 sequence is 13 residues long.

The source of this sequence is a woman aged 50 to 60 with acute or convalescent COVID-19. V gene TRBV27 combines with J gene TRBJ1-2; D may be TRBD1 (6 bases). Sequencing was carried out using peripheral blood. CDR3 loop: CASKHRALGGYTF. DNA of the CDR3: TGTGCGAGCAAACACAGGGCCCTAGGAGGCTACACCTTC.